This T cell receptor (beta chain) was retrieved from a study of blood T cells in healthy people across ages (dated by TCRdb to between 2014 and 2017). In the study overall: In model experiments, roughly one uniquely barcoded TCR beta cDNA molecule per two T cells was captured by template switching. To track age-related changes in TCR beta repertoire diversity, the study relied on deep sequencing normalized with unique cDNA molecular identifiers. The donors were divided into four age groups: young (average around 16 years), middle-aged (almost 40), aged (under 70) and long-lived (about 79). To avoid experimental bias, donors of different ages were distributed randomly across sequencing lanes. The study analyzed two additional independent replicas of 1 million unique cDNA reads from the same blood draw for two donors, one aged 18 to 29 and one aged 80 or older.

As to this clonotype: This clone's antigen is unknown. Base qualities were left out, and no much larger clone turns up one base away.

The 35 to 40 donors, aged about 6 to 95 years, were systemically healthy Caucasian individuals from Russia. Around 9.9 milliliters of peripheral blood were collected from each donor into EDTA-treated Vacutainer tubes. PBMCs were isolated by Ficoll-Paque density-gradient centrifugation, with at least 6.5 million obtained per sample. Trizol reagent was used to extract total RNA from the PBMCs, yielding at least 6 micrograms per sample. For every donor, an aliquot of PBMCs went through flow cytometry to measure the percentages of naive CD45RAhigh/CD27high T cells. Receptor amplification or capture employed 5' RACE. The sample was run on an Illumina HiSeq 2500. A second about 7 to 11 cycle PCR used a sample-barcoded 5' primer and a J-beta primer mix. A template-switch 5' adaptor carrying 12 random nucleotides introduced a unique molecular identifier onto each TCR beta cDNA molecule. Each sample yielded at least 3 million CDR3-containing paired-end reads. All of the RNA was converted into first-strand cDNA using the Mint cDNA synthesis kit, with a TRBC-specific oligonucleotide serving as the primer. Following uracil-DNA glycosylase treatment, a first 18-cycle PCR with universal primers M1SS and BC2_uni_R was performed on all cDNA. In the paper's pipeline: Each sample was normalized by randomly selecting 1 million high-quality reads, each carrying a distinct molecular identifier. Instead of being binned into consensus sequences, reads with shared molecular identifiers were discarded. MiTCR, run with a Q25 quality threshold and the strictest error-elimination algorithm, handled CDR3 identification, clonotype clustering and error correction. A nonparametric unseen species model with Euler transformation was used to estimate lower-bound total TCR beta diversity. TCRdb passed the public sequencing reads through fastp at Q25 and MiXCR, retaining productive beta sequences. Every distinct CDR3 protein forms one entry, paired with its most common genes and DNA. TCRdb, not the original authors, processed these V and J calls. The sample data list about 1,600,000 distinct CDR3 sequences, and roughly 40% of these were observed just once. The top ten hold roughly 7.7% of the sample.

Relative to germline, V is missing 6 bases and J is missing 5 bases, with 4 bases of the junction outside any gene match. The CDR3, from cysteine to phenylalanine, totals 14 residues. Just the 42-base CDR3 DNA is kept, in frame starting at base 1. Results and caveats for the whole study, not just this receptor: Compared with the aged group, the long-lived group had more naive CD4+ T cells, fewer expanded clones and increased TCR diversity, a pattern suggesting age selection. Bulk unsorted PBMC profiling prevented conclusive comparison of naive and antigen-experienced compartments. Total diversity estimates from one million sequenced T cells were considered lower bounds and underestimates. Because the CMV infection status of the donors was unknown, age-related changes in expanded clonotypes may potentially have been confounded. A strong correlation was found between observed TCR beta diversity and the percentage of naive T cells measured by flow cytometry. Observed TCR beta diversity per million T cells fell roughly linearly with age, and a significant reduction was already apparent by age around 40.

The sequence links TRBV12-3 or TRBV12-4 to TRBJ1-5; 10 central nucleotides agree with TRBD1. The sequence was collected from a woman between 18 and 30 years old in good health. Sequenced sample: blood. The DNA sequence is TGTGCCAGCAGCGACAGGGGGCGATATCAGCCCCAGCATTTT. This yields the protein CASSDRGRYQPQHF.